What follows are 6 T cell receptor beta chains derived from one specimen sequenced in a study of blood T cells in healthy people across ages. A second PCR, run for about 6 to 11 cycles, used a sample-barcoded 5' primer plus a J-beta primer mix. TCRdb analysed the 5' RACE reads with MiXCR anew, one entry per CDR3 protein. The data show hundreds of thousands of distinct CDR3 sequences, just under 25% seen once. The sample also formed part of further work on T cells of mothers and their children.

Sample: blood. These receptors all come from a boy between 10 and 17 years old in good health.

The gene calls are TRBV15 and TRBJ1-5, with D possibly TRBD1 on 5 matching bases. Trimming cost V 0 bases and J 6 bases, with 12 bases left between them. This CDR3 has 15 residues. Germline lookup yields CDR1 LNHNV and CDR2 YYDKDF (reference sequence). The CDR3 DNA follows: TGTGCCACCAGCAGAGACGGGGCAGGGAGTCAGCCCCAGCATTTT. This gives the protein CATSRDGAGSQPQHF.

This clonotype showed up just a few times. The CDR3 DNA reads TGTGCCACCAGTGACTCCGGATTAGGAGAGACCCAGTACTTC. This sequence encodes CATSDSGLGETQYF. The chain recombines TRBV24-1 with TRBJ2-5, with unresolved D. The germline gives CDR1 KGHDR, CDR2 SFDVKD. This CDR3 has 14 residues. V dropped 4 bases and J dropped 4 bases, with 12 bases sitting between them.

This chain joins TRBV28 and TRBJ2-5; perhaps TRBD1 as D (6 bases). The end of the DNA aligns better with TRBJ2-7, so the J call may be wrong. The CDR3 consists of 14 residues. CDR1 and CDR2 from the germline V gene are MDHEN and SYDVKM. CDR3 sequence reads: CAYSPRGQQYEQYF. The CDR3 nucleotides read TGTGCCTACTCTCCCCGGGGACAACAATACGAGCAGTACTTC.

The CDR3 region is CSTHGRSSYNEQFF. CDR3 DNA sequence: TGCAGCACCCATGGGCGGAGCTCCTACAATGAGCAGTTCTTC. This sequence joins TRBV20-1 and TRBJ2-1, with D hard to call. The CDR3 totals 14 residues. Germline V gives CDR1 DFQATT, CDR2 SNEGSKA (reference sequence).

V usage is TRBV20-1 and J usage is TRBJ2-5; 9 bases match TRBD2. Germline V gene sequence: CDR1 DFQATT, CDR2 SNEGSKA (reference sequence). The trim removed 4 bases at V and 5 bases at J, leaving 14 bases unmatched. The CDR3 loop spans 16 amino acids. The CDR3 reads CSANSGSGGQGETQYF. The CDR3, as DNA: TGCAGTGCTAACTCTGGGAGCGGGGGGCAAGGGGAGACCCAGTACTTC.

The chain has TRBV5-1 and TRBJ2-5; no definite D call. Germline assignment: CDR1 SGHRS and CDR2 YFSETQ. The CDR3 is 12 amino acids. The V end lost 5 bases, the J end lost 5 bases, and 10 bases lay between the germline ends. The CDR3 reads CASRPVGETQYF. For the CDR3, the DNA is TGCGCCAGCAGACCGGTGGGGGAGACCCAGTACTTC. The whole variable domain, remainder taken from reference TRBV5-1 and TRBJ2-5, is KAGVTQTPRYLIKTRGQQVTLSCSPISGHRSVSWYQQTPGQGLQFLFEYFSETQRNKGNFPGRFSGRQFSNSRSEMNVSTLELGDSALYLCASRPVGETQYFGPGTRLLVL.